The 29 T cell receptor beta chains given below trace back to one sample, sequenced in a study of blood T cell repertoires in COVID-19. Clones were sequenced by immunoSEQ multiplex PCR, and TCRdb holds only the in-frame ones, with some missing. The profile shows 250,000 to 350,000 clones, approximately 90% of them singletons. The sample was peripheral blood. These receptors were taken from a woman in her forties or fifties with COVID-19, enrolled during active disease.

J is TRBJ2-3 and V is TRBV7-6; 7 positions agree with TRBD2. The CDR3 consists of 17 residues. The ends lost 8 bases at V and 2 bases at J; junction bases unmatched: 16. The germline CDR1 and CDR2 sequences are SGHVS and FNYEAQ. CDR3 sequence: CASPMGGLAAPTDTQYF. CDR3 sequence (DNA): TGTGCCAGCCCTATGGGGGGTCTAGCGGCCCCCACAGATACGCAGTATTTT. The whole variable domain, remainder taken from reference TRBV7-6 and TRBJ2-3, is GAGVSQSPRYKVTKRGQDVALRCDPISGHVSLYWYRQALGQGPEFLTYFNYEAQQDKSGLPNDRFSAERPEGSISTLTIQRTEQRDSAMYRCASPMGGLAAPTDTQYFGPGTRLTVL.

This clone was counted between two and nine times. The chain employs TRBV30 and TRBJ2-1; 10 bases agree with TRBD2. The CDR3 extends over 13 amino acids. In germline, CDR1 is GTSNPN, CDR2 SVGIG (reference sequence). Unmatched junction bases numbered 10, after V lost 5 bases and J lost 12 bases. The CDR3 is CAWEREGLGRQFF. CDR3 sequence (DNA): TGTGCCTGGGAGCGGGAGGGCCTCGGTCGGCAGTTCTTC.

This chain links TRBV10-3 with TRBJ2-3; TRBD2 agrees at 8 bases. The V and J ends lost 8 bases and 0 bases, in that order; junction bases with no gene match: 7. Looked up from germline, CDR1 is ENHRY and CDR2 is SYGVKD. CDR3 length equals 15 residues. This CDR3 is CAIGGGTRSTDTQYF. In DNA form, the CDR3 reads TGTGCCATCGGGGGAGGGACTAGAAGCACAGATACGCAGTATTTT.

This clone showed up just once. The rearrangement links TRBV5-1 to TRBJ2-2, with TRBD2 matching over 7 bases. This CDR3 is 15 amino acids long. Trimming took 3 bases from V and 1 from J; bases not matched to a gene: 3. Germline loops: CDR1 SGHRS, CDR2 YFSETQ. In DNA, the CDR3 is TGCGCCAGCAGCTACGGCGGGGGGAACACCGGGGAGCTGTTTTTT. This sequence encodes CASSYGGGNTGELFF.

A remark on this clone: The sample has other DNA sequences that encode this CDR3 too. The chain carries TRBV18 and TRBJ2-7; D might be TRBD2 (5 bases). From germline, CDR1 is KGHSH and CDR2 LQKENI. Trimming left V 0 bases short and J 3 bases short, with 9 bases between. The CDR3 runs to 14 residues. CDR3 sequence reads: CASSPPTGNYEQYF. The CDR3 DNA reads TGTGCCAGCTCACCACCGACGGGGAACTACGAGCAGTACTTC.

The chain links TRBV27 to TRBJ1-5, with D perhaps matching TRBD1 (5 bases). CDR1 and CDR2 (germline): MNHEY, SMNVEV (reference sequence). The CDR3 has 16 amino acids. The ends were cut back, 4 bases at V and 3 bases at J, with 16 bases in the middle. In nucleotides, the CDR3 is TGTGCCAGCAGTTCTGGAAAAGGGGTGAACAATCAGCCCCAGCATTTT. Translating it yields CASSSGKGVNNQPQHF.

The DNA of the CDR3 is TGTGCCAGCAGTACACGTGTGCATCAGCCCCAGCATTTT. Translation gives CASSTRVHQPQHF. The chain couples TRBV6-5 to TRBJ1-5; D call uncertain. CDR3 length equals 13 residues. Germline loops: CDR1 MNHEY, CDR2 SVGAGI. The V and J ends lost 5 bases and 5 bases respectively, with 10 bases between them.

Concerning this clone: Other nucleotide sequences in the sample specify the same CDR3. This rearrangement joins TRBV29-1 to TRBJ1-2; a possible D gene is TRBD1 (5 bases). Trimming removed 4 bases at V and 1 base at J, with 10 bases between. The germline V gene has CDR1 SQVTM and CDR2 ANQGSEA. The CDR3 is 13 amino acids. In DNA, the CDR3 is TGCAGCGTTGGCCAGGGCCTTAACTATGGCTACACCTTC. Protein: CSVGQGLNYGYTF.

The chain recombines TRBV2 with TRBJ2-2; 8 nucleotides align to TRBD1. This CDR3 region has 14 residues. Germline V gives CDR1 SNHLY, CDR2 FYNNEI. The junction had 9 bases not matched to a gene; V was cut back by 8 bases and J by 7 bases. CDR3 in DNA: TGTGCCAGCCTAAGGGACAGGACAGGCGGGGAGCTGTTTTTT. This translates into CASLRDRTGGELFF.

This chain uses TRBV6-5 with TRBJ1-5; D not certain. Germline V gene sequence: CDR1 MNHEY, CDR2 SVGAGI. The CDR3 runs to 13 residues. V lost 2 bases, J lost 7 bases, and 9 bases lay in between. The CDR3 region has the DNA TGTGCCAGCAGTTACACCCCGGGGCAGCCCCAGCATTTT. This sequence encodes CASSYTPGQPQHF.

The chain has TRBV11-2 and TRBJ1-4; 7 bases agree with TRBD1. After removal of 7 bases from V and 3 bases from J, the junction contained 8 bases not matched to a gene. The germline V gene encodes CDR1 SGHAT and CDR2 FQNNGV. The CDR3 totals 15 residues. CDR3 residues: CASKTGTASNEKLFF. CDR3 coding DNA: TGTGCCAGCAAGACCGGGACAGCTTCTAATGAAAAACTGTTTTTT.

V and J are TRBV19 and TRBJ1-3; D ambiguous. Trimming stripped 4 bases from V and 2 bases from J, with 12 bases between. The length of the CDR3 is 15 residues. Germline V gene data show CDR1 as LNHDA and CDR2 as SQIVND (reference sequence). The CDR3, as DNA: TGTGCCAGTAGTACCCCGTCGAGGCCTGGAAACACCATATATTTT. Translation gives CASSTPSRPGNTIYF.

The chain carries TRBV15 and TRBJ1-5; D might be TRBD1 (6 bases). This CDR3 has 15 residues. V lost 0 bases to trimming and J lost 6 bases, with 12 bases between them. The V gene's germline CDR1 is LNHNV and CDR2 YYDKDF (reference sequence). CDR3 sequence reads: CATSRDQGLGQPQHF. CDR3 DNA sequence: TGTGCCACCAGCAGAGACCAGGGGCTCGGTCAGCCCCAGCATTTT.

The chain carries TRBV5-6 and TRBJ1-5, with D possibly TRBD1 on 5 matching bases. This CDR3 is 16 amino acids long. Trimming cost V 3 bases and J 1 base, with 14 bases left between them. Germline values: CDR1 SGHDT, CDR2 YYEEEE. Written as DNA, the CDR3 is TGTGCCAGCAGCTCCCTTGGGGGGTTGAGCAATCAGCCCCAGCATTTT. Encoded protein: CASSSLGGLSNQPQHF.

The V call is TRBV7-9, the J call TRBJ1-2; D may be TRBD1 (6 bases). Trimming left V 4 bases short and J 7 bases short, with 13 bases between. There are 13 residues in the CDR3. The germline V gene encodes CDR1 SEHNR and CDR2 FQNEAQ (reference sequence). The CDR3 sequence: CASSSQGRGGYTF. The DNA for the CDR3 is TGTGCCAGCAGCTCTCAGGGGAGGGGTGGCTACACCTTC.

The V and J genes are TRBV14 and TRBJ1-4; D call uncertain. Germline CDR1 SGHDN, CDR2 FVKESK. The CDR3 runs to 13 residues. Trimming cost V 2 bases and J 8 bases, with 9 bases left between them. Written as DNA, the CDR3 is TGTGCCAGCAGCCAAAGCTTAACGGAAAAACTGTTTTTT. Protein sequence: CASSQSLTEKLFF.

V usage is TRBV6-6 and J usage is TRBJ2-1, with TRBD2 matching over 12 bases. The germline V gene has CDR1 MNHNY and CDR2 SVGAGI (reference sequence). The CDR3 extends over 17 amino acids. Trimming took 5 bases from V and 1 from J; bases not matched to a gene: 6. The CDR3 DNA follows: TGTGCCAGCAGTCTGACTAGCGGGAGAGGGTCCTACAATGAGCAGTTCTTC. This translates into CASSLTSGRGSYNEQFF.

V is TRBV7-7 and J is TRBJ2-1; 12 bases line up with TRBD1. There are 15 residues in the CDR3. The V gene's germline CDR1 is SSHAT and CDR2 FNYEAQ (reference sequence). Trimming at V came to 4 bases and at J to 8 bases, leaving 6 bases not matched to a gene. CDR3 DNA sequence: TGTGCCAGCAGCTCACGGGACAGGGGGCCCGATGAGCAGTTCTTC. This gives the protein CASSSRDRGPDEQFF.

The chain joins TRBV24-1 to TRBJ2-1, with D maybe TRBD1 (8 bases). Germline assignment: CDR1 KGHDR and CDR2 SFDVKD. The CDR3 covers 14 residues. Trimming removed 7 bases at V and 10 bases at J, with 19 bases between. CDR3 amino acids: CATRQGGELGEQFF. CDR3 nucleotides: TGTGCCACCAGACAGGGGGGGGAGCTCGGGGAGCAGTTCTTC.

This clone was recorded only once. CDR3 DNA sequence: TGTGCCAGTTCGAACCCGGGACAGGGGGCCTACGAGCAGTACTTC. It specifies CASSNPGQGAYEQYF. The chain links TRBV27 to TRBJ2-7; 11 bases match TRBD1. Germline-derived CDR1 and CDR2 are MNHEY and SMNVEV (reference sequence). With 9 bases clipped from V and 2 bases from J, the junction kept 9 bases outside the gene matches. This CDR3 is 15 amino acids long.

The gene calls are TRBV7-9 and TRBJ1-1, with D unresolved. The V gene's germline CDR1 is SEHNR and CDR2 FQNEAQ (reference sequence). Trimming took 7 bases from V and 3 from J, leaving 18 bases between them. The CDR3 has 15 residues. In DNA, the CDR3 is TGTGCCAGCACCTACGGGGAGGGCTGGGACACTGAAGCTTTCTTT. It translates to CASTYGEGWDTEAFF.

The table lists this clone with a count of one. The chain carries TRBV6-5 and TRBJ2-5, with 7 nucleotides matching TRBD2. The CDR3 contains 14 residues. The germline CDR1 and CDR2 sequences are MNHEY and SVGAGI. The V segment lost 4 bases and the J segment 11 bases; nucleotides outside the gene matches: 13. The CDR3 DNA follows: TGTGCCAGCAGTTTTATAGCGGGTGGGGTGGAGCAGTACTTC. Its protein is CASSFIAGGVEQYF.

Here the CDR3 reads CASSPGTGSSNQPQHF. CDR3 coding DNA: TGCGCCAGCAGCCCGGGGACAGGAAGTAGCAATCAGCCCCAGCATTTT. V and J are TRBV5-1 and TRBJ1-5, with 8 bases matching TRBD1. The CDR3 length is 16 residues. Germline CDR1 SGHRS, CDR2 YFSETQ. V lost 4 bases to trimming and J lost 0 bases; unmatched junction nucleotides: 6.

The gene calls are TRBV19 and TRBJ2-5; D might be TRBD2 (6 bases). V lost 10 bases and J 2 bases, leaving 11 bases between the germline ends. The CDR3 covers 12 residues. The germline V gene encodes CDR1 LNHDA and CDR2 SQIVND (reference sequence). CDR3 sequence reads: CATMGLQETQYF. In nucleotides, the CDR3 is TGTGCCACTATGGGACTGCAAGAGACCCAGTACTTC. Using reference TRBV19 and TRBJ2-5 for the parts outside the CDR3, the full variable domain is DGGITQSPKYLFRKEGQNVTLSCEQNLNHDAMYWYRQDPGQGLRLIYYSQIVNDFQKGDIAEGYSVSREKKESFPLTVTSAQKNPTAFYLCATMGLQETQYFGPGTRLLVL.

The CDR3 loop is CATSDLTYDTEQFF. The CDR3 DNA reads TGTGCCACCAGTGATTTAACGTATGACACTGAGCAGTTCTTC. The chain has TRBV24-1 and TRBJ2-1; D is unclear. The V gene's germline CDR1 is KGHDR and CDR2 SFDVKD. This CDR3 is 14 amino acids long. V lost 1 base and J lost 9, with 12 bases in between.

The chain links TRBV12-3 or TRBV12-4 to TRBJ2-2, with D possibly being TRBD2 (6 bases). V was cut by 6 bases and J by 7 bases, with 12 bases left in between. This CDR3 comprises 13 residues. CDR3 DNA: TGTGCCAGCAGCCCACGGGAGAACGGGGAGCTGTTTTTT. Protein product: CASSPRENGELFF.

The table lists this clone with a count of one. The V and J genes are TRBV2 and TRBJ2-6; D is unclear. CDR3 size: 12 residues. Germline assignment: CDR1 SNHLY and CDR2 FYNNEI. The V end lost 7 bases, the J end lost 4 bases, and 5 bases lay between the germline ends. The CDR3 DNA follows: TGTGCCAGCAACATCGGGGCCAACGTCCTGACTTTC. Translation gives CASNIGANVLTF. Supplemented by reference TRBV2 and TRBJ2-6, the full variable domain reads EPEVTQTPSHQVTQMGQEVILRCVPISNHLYFYWYRQILGQKVEFLVSFYNNEISEKSEIFDDQFSVERPDGSNFTLKIRSTKLEDSAMYFCASNIGANVLTFGAGSRLTVL.

The genes are TRBV6-5 and TRBJ2-7; 8 bases are shared with TRBD1. J gave up 3 bases and V 4 bases, and 8 bases lay outside the gene matches. The germline CDR1 and CDR2 sequences are MNHEY and SVGAGI. The CDR3 totals 15 residues. The CDR3 loop is CASSSAGTGDYEQYF. Written as DNA, the CDR3 is TGTGCCAGCAGTTCAGCCGGGACAGGAGACTACGAGCAGTACTTC.

The chain has TRBV6-5 and TRBJ1-6; 8 nucleotides align to TRBD1. CDR1 and CDR2 (germline): MNHEY, SVGAGI. This CDR3 has 14 amino acids. V dropped 6 bases and J dropped 7; count of bases not matched to a gene: 5. In DNA, the CDR3 is TGTGCCAGCAGCCGGGACAGGCCCAATTCACCCCTCCACTTT. Translation: CASSRDRPNSPLHF.